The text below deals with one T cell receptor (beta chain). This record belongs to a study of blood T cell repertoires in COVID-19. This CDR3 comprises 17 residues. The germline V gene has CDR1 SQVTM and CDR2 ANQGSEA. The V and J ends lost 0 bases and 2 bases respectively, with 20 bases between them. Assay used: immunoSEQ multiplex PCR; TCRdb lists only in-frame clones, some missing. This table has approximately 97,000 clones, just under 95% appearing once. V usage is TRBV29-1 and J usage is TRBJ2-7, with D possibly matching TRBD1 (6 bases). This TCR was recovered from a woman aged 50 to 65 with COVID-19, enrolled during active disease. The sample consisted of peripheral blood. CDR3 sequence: CSVEDLITGTLTYEQYF. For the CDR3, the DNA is TGCAGCGTTGAAGATCTAATCACCGGGACACTAACCTACGAGCAGTACTTC.